This T cell receptor (beta chain) was sequenced during a study of shared clonotypes between healthy human individuals. This clone showed up many times. Assay: immunoSEQ multiplex PCR; the TCRdb copy retains only in-frame clones and omits some. In the table there are 800,000 to 1,200,000 clones, 78% of which are singletons. The CDR3 extends over 13 amino acids. Trimming cost V 5 bases and J 4 bases, with 8 bases left between them. Germline V CDR1 and CDR2: SEHNR, FQNEAQ (reference sequence). The receptor comes from a man younger than 35 in good health. Some clones in this sample may be carry-over from other donors' samples. V and J are TRBV7-9 and TRBJ1-4, with TRBD1 as a possible D gene (5 bases). The sequenced sample consisted of memory CD4+ T cells from PBMCs. Subset noted: CD45RA-negative fraction. CDR3 coding DNA: TGTGCCAGCAGCGCACAGGTTAATGAAAAACTGTTTTTT. It translates to CASSAQVNEKLFF.